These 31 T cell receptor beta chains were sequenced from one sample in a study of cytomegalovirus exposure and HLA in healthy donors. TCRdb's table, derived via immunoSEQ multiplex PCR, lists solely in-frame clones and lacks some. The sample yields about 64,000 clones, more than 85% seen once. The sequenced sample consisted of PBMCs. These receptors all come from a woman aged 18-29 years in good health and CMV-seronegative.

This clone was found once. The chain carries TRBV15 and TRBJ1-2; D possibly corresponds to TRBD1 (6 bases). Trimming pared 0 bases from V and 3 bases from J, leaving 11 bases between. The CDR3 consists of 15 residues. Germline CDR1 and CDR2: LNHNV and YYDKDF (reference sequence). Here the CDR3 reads CATSRDYAGDYGYTF. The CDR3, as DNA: TGTGCCACCAGCAGAGATTATGCAGGGGACTATGGCTACACCTTC.

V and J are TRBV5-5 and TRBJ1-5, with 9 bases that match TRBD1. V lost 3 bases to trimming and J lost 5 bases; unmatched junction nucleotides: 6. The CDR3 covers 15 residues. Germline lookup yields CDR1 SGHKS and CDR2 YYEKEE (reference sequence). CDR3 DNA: TGTGCCAGCAGCTGGGGGACAGGGCTAGATCAGCCCCAGCATTTT. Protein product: CASSWGTGLDQPQHF. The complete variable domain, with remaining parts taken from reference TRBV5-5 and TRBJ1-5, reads DAGVTQSPTHLIKTRGQQVTLRCSPISGHKSVSWYQQVLGQGPQFIFQYYEKEERGRGNFPDRFSARQFPNYSSELNVNALLLGDSALYLCASSWGTGLDQPQHFGDGTRLSIL.

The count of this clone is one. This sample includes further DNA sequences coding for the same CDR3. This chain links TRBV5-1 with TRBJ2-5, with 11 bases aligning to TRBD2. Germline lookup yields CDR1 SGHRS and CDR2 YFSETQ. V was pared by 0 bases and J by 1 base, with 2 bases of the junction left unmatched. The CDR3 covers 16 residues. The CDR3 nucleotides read TGCGCCAGCAGCTTGGCACTAGCGGGGGTCCAAGAGACCCAGTACTTC. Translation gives CASSLALAGVQETQYF.

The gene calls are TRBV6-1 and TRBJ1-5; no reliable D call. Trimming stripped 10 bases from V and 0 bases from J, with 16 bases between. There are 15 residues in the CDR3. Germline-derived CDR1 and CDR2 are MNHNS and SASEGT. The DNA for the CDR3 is TGTGCCACCACTAGAATTAGCTATAGCAATCAGCCCCAGCATTTT. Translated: CATTRISYSNQPQHF.

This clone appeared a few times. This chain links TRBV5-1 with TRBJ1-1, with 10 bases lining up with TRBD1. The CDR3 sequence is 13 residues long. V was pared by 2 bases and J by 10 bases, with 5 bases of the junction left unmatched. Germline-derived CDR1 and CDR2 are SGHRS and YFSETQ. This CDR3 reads CASSFRDRGGAFF. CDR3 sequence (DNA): TGCGCCAGCAGCTTCCGGGACAGGGGAGGAGCTTTCTTT.

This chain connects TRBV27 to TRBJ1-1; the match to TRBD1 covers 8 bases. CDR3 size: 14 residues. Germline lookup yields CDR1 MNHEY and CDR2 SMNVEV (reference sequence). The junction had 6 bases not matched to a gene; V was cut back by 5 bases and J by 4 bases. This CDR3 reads CASSQNDRGTEAFF. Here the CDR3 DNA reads TGTGCCAGCAGTCAAAATGACAGGGGCACTGAAGCTTTCTTT.

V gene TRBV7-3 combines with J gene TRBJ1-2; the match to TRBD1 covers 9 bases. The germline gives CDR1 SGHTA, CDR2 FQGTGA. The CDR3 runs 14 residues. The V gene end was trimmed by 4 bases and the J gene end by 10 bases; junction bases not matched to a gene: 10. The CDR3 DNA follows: TGTGCCAGCAGCTCACATTCGGGACAGGGTGACTACACCTTC. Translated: CASSSHSGQGDYTF.

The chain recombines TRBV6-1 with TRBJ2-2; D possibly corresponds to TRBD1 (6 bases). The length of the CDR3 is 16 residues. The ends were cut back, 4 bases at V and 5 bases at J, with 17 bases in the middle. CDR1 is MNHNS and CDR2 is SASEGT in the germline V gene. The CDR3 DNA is TGTGCCAGCAGTGCCCTGGGGGCAGTGCAAACCGGGGAGCTGTTTTTT. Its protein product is CASSALGAVQTGELFF.

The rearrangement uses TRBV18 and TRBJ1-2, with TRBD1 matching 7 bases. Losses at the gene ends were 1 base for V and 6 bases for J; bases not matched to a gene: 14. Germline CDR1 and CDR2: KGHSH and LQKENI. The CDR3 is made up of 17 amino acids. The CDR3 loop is CASSPHPRRRGPDGYTF. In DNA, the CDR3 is TGTGCCAGCTCACCACACCCCCGGAGAAGGGGGCCGGATGGCTACACCTTC.

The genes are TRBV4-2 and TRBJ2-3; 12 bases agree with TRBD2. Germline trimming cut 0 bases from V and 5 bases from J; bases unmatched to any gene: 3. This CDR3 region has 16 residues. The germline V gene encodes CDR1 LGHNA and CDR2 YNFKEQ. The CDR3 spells CASSQDLGLAGDTQYF. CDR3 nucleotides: TGTGCCAGCAGCCAAGATCTGGGACTAGCGGGAGATACGCAGTATTTT.

The CDR3 loop reads CASSLIGGFEAFF. The CDR3 region has the DNA TGTGCCAGCAGCTTAATCGGAGGGTTTGAAGCTTTCTTT. The chain couples TRBV7-3 to TRBJ1-1, with D unresolved. Trimming stripped 1 base from V and 7 bases from J, with 10 bases between. The CDR3 is 13 residues long. The germline CDR1 and CDR2 sequences are SGHTA and FQGTGA.

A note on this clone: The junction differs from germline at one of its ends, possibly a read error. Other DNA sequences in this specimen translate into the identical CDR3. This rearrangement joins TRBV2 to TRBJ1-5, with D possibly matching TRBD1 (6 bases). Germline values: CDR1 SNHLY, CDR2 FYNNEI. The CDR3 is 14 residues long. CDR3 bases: TGTGCCAGTAGTGAAGAGGGACATTCTCAGCCCCAGCATTTT. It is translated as CASSEEGHSQPQHF.

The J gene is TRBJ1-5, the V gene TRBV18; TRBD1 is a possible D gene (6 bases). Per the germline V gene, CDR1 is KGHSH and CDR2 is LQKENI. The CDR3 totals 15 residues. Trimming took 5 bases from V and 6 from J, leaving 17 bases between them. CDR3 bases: TGTGCCAGCTCAACCACGGCTACAGGGATTCAGCCCCAGCATTTT. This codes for CASSTTATGIQPQHF.

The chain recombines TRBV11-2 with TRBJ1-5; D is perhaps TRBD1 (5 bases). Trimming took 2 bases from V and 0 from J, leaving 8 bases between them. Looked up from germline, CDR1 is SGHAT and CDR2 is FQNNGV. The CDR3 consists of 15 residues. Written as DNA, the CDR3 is TGTGCCAGCAGCTTACAGGGAAATAGCAATCAGCCCCAGCATTTT. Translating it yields CASSLQGNSNQPQHF.

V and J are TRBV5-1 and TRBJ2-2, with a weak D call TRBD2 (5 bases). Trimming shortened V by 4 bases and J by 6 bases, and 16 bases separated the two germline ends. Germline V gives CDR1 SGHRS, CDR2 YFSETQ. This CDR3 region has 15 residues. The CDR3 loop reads CASSEVLGSPGELFF. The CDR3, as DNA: TGCGCCAGCAGCGAAGTCTTGGGGAGCCCCGGGGAGCTGTTTTTT.

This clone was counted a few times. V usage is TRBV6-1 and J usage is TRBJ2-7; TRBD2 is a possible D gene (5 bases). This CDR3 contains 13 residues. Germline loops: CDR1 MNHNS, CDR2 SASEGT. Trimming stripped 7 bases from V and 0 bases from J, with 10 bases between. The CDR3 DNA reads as TGTGCCAGCATCGGAGGTTACTCCTACGAGCAGTACTTC. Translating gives CASIGGYSYEQYF.

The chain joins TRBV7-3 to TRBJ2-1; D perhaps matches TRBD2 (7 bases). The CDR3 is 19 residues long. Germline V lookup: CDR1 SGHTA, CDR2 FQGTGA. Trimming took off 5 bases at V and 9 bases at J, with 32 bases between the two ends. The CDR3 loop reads CASSPTPLRAGHSYSEQFF. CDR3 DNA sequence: TGTGCCAGCAGCCCCACCCCTCTCCGAGCGGGACATAGTTATAGTGAGCAGTTCTTC.

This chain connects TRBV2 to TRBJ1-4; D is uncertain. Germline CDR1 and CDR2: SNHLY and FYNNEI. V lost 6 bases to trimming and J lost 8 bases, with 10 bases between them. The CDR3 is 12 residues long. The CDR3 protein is CASRVLREKLFF. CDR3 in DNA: TGTGCCAGCAGGGTACTAAGAGAAAAACTGTTTTTT.

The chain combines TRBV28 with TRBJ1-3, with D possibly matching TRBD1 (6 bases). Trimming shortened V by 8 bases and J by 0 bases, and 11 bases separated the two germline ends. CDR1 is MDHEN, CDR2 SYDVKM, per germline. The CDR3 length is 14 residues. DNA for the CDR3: TGTGCCAGCGCAGGGGAGTACTCTGGAAACACCATATATTTT. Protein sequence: CASAGEYSGNTIYF.

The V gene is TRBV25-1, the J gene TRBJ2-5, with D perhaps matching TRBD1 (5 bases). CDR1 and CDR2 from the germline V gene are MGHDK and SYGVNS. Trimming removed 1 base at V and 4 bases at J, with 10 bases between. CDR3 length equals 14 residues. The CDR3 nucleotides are TGTGCCAGCAGTGAATCAAGGCAGGGAGAGACCCAGTACTTC. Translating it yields CASSESRQGETQYF.

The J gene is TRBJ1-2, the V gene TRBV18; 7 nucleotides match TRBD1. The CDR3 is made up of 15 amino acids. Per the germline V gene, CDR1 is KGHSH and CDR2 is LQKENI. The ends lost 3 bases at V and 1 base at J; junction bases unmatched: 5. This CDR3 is CASSPQGVGNYGYTF. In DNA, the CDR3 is TGTGCCAGCTCACCTCAGGGGGTGGGTAACTATGGCTACACCTTC.

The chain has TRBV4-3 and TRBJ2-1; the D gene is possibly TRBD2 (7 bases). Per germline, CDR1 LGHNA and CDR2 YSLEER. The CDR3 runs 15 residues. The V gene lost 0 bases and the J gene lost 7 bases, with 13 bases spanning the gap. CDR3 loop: CASSQEGRGRNEQFF. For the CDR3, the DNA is TGCGCCAGCAGCCAAGAGGGGCGGGGGCGAAATGAGCAGTTCTTC.

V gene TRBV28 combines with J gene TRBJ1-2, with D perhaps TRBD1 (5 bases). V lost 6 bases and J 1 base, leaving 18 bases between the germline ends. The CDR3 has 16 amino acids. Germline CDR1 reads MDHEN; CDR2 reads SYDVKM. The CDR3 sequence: CASRPARTHDNYGYTF. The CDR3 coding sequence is TGTGCCAGCAGACCCGCCCGGACACACGATAACTATGGCTACACCTTC.

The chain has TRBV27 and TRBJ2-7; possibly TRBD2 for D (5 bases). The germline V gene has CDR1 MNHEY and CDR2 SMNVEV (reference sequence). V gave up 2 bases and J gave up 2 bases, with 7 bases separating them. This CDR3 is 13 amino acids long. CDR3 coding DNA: TGTGCCAGCAGTTTACGAGGGCCCTACGAGCAGTACTTC. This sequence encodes CASSLRGPYEQYF.

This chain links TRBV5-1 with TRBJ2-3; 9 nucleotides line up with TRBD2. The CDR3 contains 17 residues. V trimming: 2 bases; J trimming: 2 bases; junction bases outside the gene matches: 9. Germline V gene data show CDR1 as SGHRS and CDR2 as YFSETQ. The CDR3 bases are TGCGCCAGCAGCTTATTCAGGGCGGGGGGGACCACAGATACGCAGTATTTT. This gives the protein CASSLFRAGGTTDTQYF.

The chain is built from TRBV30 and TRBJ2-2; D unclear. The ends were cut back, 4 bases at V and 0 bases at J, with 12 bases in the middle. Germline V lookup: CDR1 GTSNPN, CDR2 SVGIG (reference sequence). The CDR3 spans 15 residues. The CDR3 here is CAWKEAPSNTGELFF. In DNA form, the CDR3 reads TGTGCCTGGAAAGAGGCCCCTTCGAACACCGGGGAGCTGTTTTTT.

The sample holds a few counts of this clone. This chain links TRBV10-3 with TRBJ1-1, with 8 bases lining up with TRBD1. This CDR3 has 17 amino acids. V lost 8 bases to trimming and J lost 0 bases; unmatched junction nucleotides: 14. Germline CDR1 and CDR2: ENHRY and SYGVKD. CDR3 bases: TGTGCCATCGACTCTACAGGGGGGGGACCGATGAACACTGAAGCTTTCTTT. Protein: CAIDSTGGGPMNTEAFF.

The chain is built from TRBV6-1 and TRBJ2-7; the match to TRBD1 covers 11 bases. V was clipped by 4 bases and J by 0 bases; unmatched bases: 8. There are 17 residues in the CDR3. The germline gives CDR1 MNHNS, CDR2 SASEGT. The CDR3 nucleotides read TGTGCCAGCAGTGGGACAGGGGGCGCCCGCTACTCCTACGAGCAGTACTTC. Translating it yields CASSGTGGARYSYEQYF.

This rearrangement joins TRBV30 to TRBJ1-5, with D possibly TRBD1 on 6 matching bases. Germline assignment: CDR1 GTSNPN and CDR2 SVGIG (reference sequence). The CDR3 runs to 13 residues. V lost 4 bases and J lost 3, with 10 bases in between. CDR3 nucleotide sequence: TGTGCCTGGAACGGACAGACCAATCAGCCCCAGCATTTT. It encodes CAWNGQTNQPQHF.

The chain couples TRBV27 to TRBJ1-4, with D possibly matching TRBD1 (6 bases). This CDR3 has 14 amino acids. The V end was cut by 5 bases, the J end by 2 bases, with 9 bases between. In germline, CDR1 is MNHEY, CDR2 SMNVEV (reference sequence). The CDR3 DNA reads TGTGCCAGCAGTAAAACAGGGACTAATGAAAAACTGTTTTTT. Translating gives CASSKTGTNEKLFF.

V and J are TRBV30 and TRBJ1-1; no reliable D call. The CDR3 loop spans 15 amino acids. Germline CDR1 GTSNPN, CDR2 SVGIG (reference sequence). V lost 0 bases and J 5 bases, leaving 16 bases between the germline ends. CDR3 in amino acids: CAWSVRRRTGTEAFF. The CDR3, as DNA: TGTGCCTGGAGTGTACGGAGGCGCACGGGGACTGAAGCTTTCTTT.